The present entry profiles one T cell receptor beta chain with its context. This sample was included in a study of control samples from healthy donors and cancer patients. Measured with immunoSEQ multiplex PCR; TCRdb has only the in-frame clones, and not every one. The profile shows 150,000 or so clones, roughly nine tenths of them singletons. The CDR3 is 14 amino acids. Looked up from germline, CDR1 is KGHDR and CDR2 is SFDVKD. The V and J ends lost 5 bases and 5 bases respectively, with 14 bases between them. This clonotype originated in a woman in her thirties in good health. The material sequenced was blood. The V and J genes are TRBV24-1 and TRBJ1-1; TRBD1 is a possible D gene (6 bases). The CDR3, as DNA: TGTGCCACCAGTGGAACAGGGCTGGGAACTGAAGCTTTCTTT. Translated, it gives CATSGTGLGTEAFF.